This entry features one TCR beta chain sequence. What antigen it recognizes has not been identified. No much larger clonotype is one base removed from it; base qualities were not supplied. The data stem from a study of shared clonotypes between healthy human individuals (dated by TCRdb to 2018 to 2021). Regarding the complete study: A couple of women and a few men aged 18 to 49 years were included in the cohort. To estimate repertoire size and how much clonotype sharing occurs between individuals, the study deeply sequenced the blood TCR repertoires of 4 to 6 healthy adults. Libraries were prepared and TCR repertoires were sequenced by different laboratories using diverse techniques, in order to increase sequencing depth and limit assay-specific biases. Each donor's leukapheresis produced roughly between about 0.9 and 9.5 billion PBMCs. Findings and caveats that apply to the study as a whole: Sampling was limited to blood, and TCR repertoires in tissue likely differ from TCR repertoires in blood. Based on pairwise subsampling, the degree of clonotype sharing among donors was expected to be affected by sequencing depth. The small number of donors limited the genetic and exposure-history diversity represented.

Using the deep immunoSEQ assay, multiplex PCR amplified TCR CDR3 regions from genomic DNA. For each cell subset, the extracted genomic DNA was distributed evenly across all wells of several immunoSEQ 96-well plates, and each plate served as one replicate. Each replicate PCR for unsorted PBMC received roughly 300 ng genomic DNA, equal to 25,000 to 30,000 T cell genomes. Ten immunoSEQ deep assay plates were used to sequence the unsorted PBMC genomic DNA. The purified libraries were quantified using a Qubit 3.0 fluorometer, sized with a Bioanalyzer 2100, and then quantified again using the KAPA Library Quantification kit. Every immunoSEQ 96-well plate was sequenced on a dedicated single-read 150-cycle Illumina NextSeq 550 flow cell. The paper's processing steps were these. Because the immunoSEQ output included only junctional sequences and no quality scores, the filtering could not be the same as the filtering used for full-length reads. To assign V/J genes and CDR3, sequences were annotated using PyIR, a Python wrapper for IgBLAST v1.9, with IMGT germline references. Reads were filtered out if the reads had weak V/J assignments (E-value above 1e-6), no CDR3, stop codons, out-of-frame junctions, or ambiguous translated residues. V3J clonotypes were defined by identical inferred V gene, J gene, and CDR3 amino acid sequence. Percentage overlap between repertoires was computed as shared unique clonotypes divided by the size of the smaller repertoire. Richness of each repertoire was evaluated using RTK rarefaction, the Chao1 estimator, and Recon v2.1 estimates of unobserved clonotypes. TCRdb provides this immuneACCESS table in a form limited to in-frame rearrangements. Some clones are lacking; in checked studies, under half of them reflect an unresolved V gene, and why the rest are absent is not known. From that table come the V and J calls and clone size; the DNA was used to work out D and trimming. This sample holds about 470,000 clones; around 79% were observed only once. The top ten clonotypes cover roughly an eighth of the sample.

Healthy HIV-negative adults with no recently reported acute infections or vaccinations were included as donors. Every donor was a Caucasian adult living in Nashville, Tennessee, USA. For unsorted samples, some 100 million PBMCs were counted, and genomic DNA was extracted using the QIAamp DNA Blood Mini kit. Blood was collected by leukapheresis, and PBMCs were isolated by Ficoll-Histopaque density gradient centrifugation and then cryopreserved in liquid nitrogen vapor phase. Sequenced input: PBMCs. The receptor's source is a woman aged 35 to 49 in good health. Some clones in this sample may be carry-over from other donors' samples.

The CDR3 has the sequence CASRQSTDTQYF. The DNA sequence is given as TGTGCCAGCAGACAAAGCACAGATACGCAGTATTTT. The sequence is built from TRBV6-6 and TRBJ2-3; no D gene call is confident. CDR3 length: 12 amino acids, cysteine to phenylalanine. Just the 36-base CDR3 DNA is kept, in frame starting at base 1. CDR1 and CDR2 were assigned from the germline V gene (reference sequence) as MNHNY and SVGAGI. V sheds 6 bases and J sheds 0 bases, leaving 4 bases between their ends.